This T cell receptor (beta chain) stems from a study of T cell responses to AZD1222 COVID-19 vaccine. The study's findings and limits: Spike regions recognized by vaccine-associated CD4 TCRs spanned the protein, led by 160-218 and 743-854. Among spike-specific TCRs, nearly half reportedly target unmutated variant regions. The breadth and depth of Spike-specific TCRs increased once two AZD1222 doses had been given.

Germline loops: CDR1 SGHKS, CDR2 YYEKEE (reference sequence). The CDR3 spans 14 residues. Trimming cost V 3 bases and J 8 bases, with 17 bases left between them. This clone has only a few counts. Its matching antigen is unknown. Produced via immunoSEQ multiplex PCR; TCRdb's table is partial and in-frame only. The table shows tens of thousands of clones, with around 88% occurring only once. Source: peripheral blood, taken on day 0 of AZD1222 vaccination. This receptor was obtained from an adult in good health. The rearrangement joins TRBV5-5 to TRBJ1-1, with D perhaps TRBD1 (6 bases). Here the CDR3 DNA reads TGTGCCAGCAGCTGGAGTACCGGGACAACAGAAGCTTTCTTT. It encodes CASSWSTGTTEAFF.